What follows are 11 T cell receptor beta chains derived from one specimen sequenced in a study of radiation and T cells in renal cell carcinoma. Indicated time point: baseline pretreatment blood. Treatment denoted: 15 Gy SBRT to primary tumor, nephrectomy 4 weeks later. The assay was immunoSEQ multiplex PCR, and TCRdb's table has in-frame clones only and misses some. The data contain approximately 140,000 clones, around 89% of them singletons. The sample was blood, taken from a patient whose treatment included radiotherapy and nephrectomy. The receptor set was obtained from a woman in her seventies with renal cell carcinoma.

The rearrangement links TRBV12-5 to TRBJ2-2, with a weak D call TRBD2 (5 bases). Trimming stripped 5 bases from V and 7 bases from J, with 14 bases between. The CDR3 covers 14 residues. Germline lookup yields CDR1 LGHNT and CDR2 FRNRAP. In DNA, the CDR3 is TGTGCTAGTGGTATCGGGGTTGACATCGGGGAGCTGTTTTTT. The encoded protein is CASGIGVDIGELFF.

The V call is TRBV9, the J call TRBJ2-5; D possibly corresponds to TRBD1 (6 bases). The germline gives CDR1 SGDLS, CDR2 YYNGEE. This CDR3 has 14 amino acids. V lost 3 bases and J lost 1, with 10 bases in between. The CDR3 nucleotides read TGTGCCAGCAGCGCAGGGACAACCCAAGAGACCCAGTACTTC. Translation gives CASSAGTTQETQYF.

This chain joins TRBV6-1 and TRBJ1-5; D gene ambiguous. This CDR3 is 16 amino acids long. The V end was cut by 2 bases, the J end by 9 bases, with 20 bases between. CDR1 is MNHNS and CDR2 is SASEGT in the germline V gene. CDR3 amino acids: CASSEIERTTSGPQHF. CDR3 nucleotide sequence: TGTGCCAGCAGTGAAATAGAACGGACCACGTCGGGGCCCCAGCATTTT.

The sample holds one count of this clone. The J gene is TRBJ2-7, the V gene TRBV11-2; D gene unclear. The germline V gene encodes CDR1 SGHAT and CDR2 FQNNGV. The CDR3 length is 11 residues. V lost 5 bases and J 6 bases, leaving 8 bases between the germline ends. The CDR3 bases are TGTGCCAGCAGCCCTCCCGGCGAGCAGTACTTC. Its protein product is CASSPPGEQYF.

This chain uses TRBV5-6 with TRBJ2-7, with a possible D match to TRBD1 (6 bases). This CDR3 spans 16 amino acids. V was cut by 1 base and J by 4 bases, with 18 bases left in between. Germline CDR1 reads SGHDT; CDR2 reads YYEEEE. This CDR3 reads CASSLFRVRGSYEQYF. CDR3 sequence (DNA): TGTGCCAGCAGCTTGTTTCGGGTCAGGGGCTCTTACGAGCAGTACTTC.

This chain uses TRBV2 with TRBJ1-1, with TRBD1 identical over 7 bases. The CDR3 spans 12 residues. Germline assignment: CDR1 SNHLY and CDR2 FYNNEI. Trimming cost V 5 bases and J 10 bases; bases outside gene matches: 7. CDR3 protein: CASSIDREGAFF. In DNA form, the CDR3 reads TGTGCCAGCAGTATAGACAGGGAGGGAGCTTTCTTT. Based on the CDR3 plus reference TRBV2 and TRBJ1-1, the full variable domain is EPEVTQTPSHQVTQMGQEVILRCVPISNHLYFYWYRQILGQKVEFLVSFYNNEISEKSEIFDDQFSVERPDGSNFTLKIRSTKLEDSAMYFCASSIDREGAFFGQGTRLTVV.

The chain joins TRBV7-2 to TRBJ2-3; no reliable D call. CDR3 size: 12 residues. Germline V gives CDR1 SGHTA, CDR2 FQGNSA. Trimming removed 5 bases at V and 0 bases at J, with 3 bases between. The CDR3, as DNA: TGTGCCAGCAGCACTAGCACAGATACGCAGTATTTT. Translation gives CASSTSTDTQYF.

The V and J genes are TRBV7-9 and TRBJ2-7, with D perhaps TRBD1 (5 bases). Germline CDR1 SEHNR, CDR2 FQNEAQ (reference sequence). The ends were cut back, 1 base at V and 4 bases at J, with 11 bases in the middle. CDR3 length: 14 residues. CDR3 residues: CASSLVWTTYEQYF. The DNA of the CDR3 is TGTGCCAGCAGCTTAGTATGGACAACTTACGAGCAGTACTTC.

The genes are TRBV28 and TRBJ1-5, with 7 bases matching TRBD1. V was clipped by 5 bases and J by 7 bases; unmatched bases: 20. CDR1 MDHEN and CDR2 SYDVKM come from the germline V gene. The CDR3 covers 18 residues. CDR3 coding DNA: TGTGCCAGCAGTCCCCCGGTCCCGACAGGGAAGCGCGGACAGCCCCAGCATTTT. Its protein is CASSPPVPTGKRGQPQHF.

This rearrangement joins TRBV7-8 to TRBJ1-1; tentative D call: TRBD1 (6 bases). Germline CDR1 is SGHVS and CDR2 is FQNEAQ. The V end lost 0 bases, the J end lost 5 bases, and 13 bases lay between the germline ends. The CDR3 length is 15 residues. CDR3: CASSLAPVQGTEAFF. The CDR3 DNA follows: TGTGCCAGCAGCTTAGCCCCGGTTCAGGGGACTGAAGCTTTCTTT.

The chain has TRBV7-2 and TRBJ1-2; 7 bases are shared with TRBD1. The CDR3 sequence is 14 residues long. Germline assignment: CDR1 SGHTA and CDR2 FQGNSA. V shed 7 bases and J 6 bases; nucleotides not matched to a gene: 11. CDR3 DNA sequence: TGTGCCAGCAAACCGTCGGGACAGAACAATGGCTACACCTTC. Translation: CASKPSGQNNGYTF.